This passage covers 18 T cell receptor beta chains from one sample sequenced in a study of monozygotic twins with cystic fibrosis. The method was immunoSEQ multiplex PCR; TCRdb's version includes in-frame clones alone and lacks a portion of them. This sample carries some 35,000 clones, more than 60% of them seen once, and the ten largest clones take over 0.75%. Sequencing input: blood. The origin of the receptors is a girl under 18 with cystic fibrosis.

The rearrangement links TRBV4-3 to TRBJ2-7; D ambiguous. V was trimmed by 1 base and J by 0 bases, leaving 16 bases between them. In germline, CDR1 is LGHNA, CDR2 YSLEER. The CDR3 runs to 17 residues. The DNA of the CDR3 is TGCGCCAGCAGCCAAGCCCTCCCAACAGAGAGCTCCTACGAGCAGTACTTC. It is translated as CASSQALPTESSYEQYF.

V is TRBV4-3 and J is TRBJ2-4; 11 positions match TRBD2. Germline V gene sequence: CDR1 LGHNA, CDR2 YSLEER. The V and J ends lost 0 bases and 8 bases, in that order; junction bases with no gene match: 6. CDR3 length: 16 amino acids. The CDR3, as DNA: TGCGCCAGCAGCCAAGATCAGGGGACTAGCGGTTACATTCAGTACTTC. As protein: CASSQDQGTSGYIQYF.

This sequence joins TRBV6-4 and TRBJ1-2; no firm D call. Germline CDR1 and CDR2: MRHNA and SNTAGT. Trimming took 5 bases from V and 2 from J, leaving 12 bases between them. This CDR3 spans 14 amino acids. The CDR3: CASSPALGNYGYTF. The DNA for the CDR3 is TGTGCCAGCAGTCCTGCATTAGGGAACTATGGCTACACCTTC.

The V gene is TRBV9, the J gene TRBJ2-1, with D unresolved. The CDR3 spans 15 residues. Germline lookup yields CDR1 SGDLS and CDR2 YYNGEE. Trimming pared 1 base from V and 0 bases from J, leaving 8 bases between. Here the CDR3 reads CASSVYPSSYNEQFF. CDR3 nucleotides: TGTGCCAGCAGCGTATACCCGAGCTCCTACAATGAGCAGTTCTTC.

V and J are TRBV12-2 and TRBJ2-7; no check of the table's D call, TRBD2, against the DNA was made. TRBV12-2 counts as a pseudogene. This CDR3 is built from 17 residues. CDR3 amino acids: CASRRGLAERHTYEQYV. The CDR3 DNA sequence: TGTGCAAGTCGCCGGGGACTAGCGGAACGACATACCTACGAGCAGTACGTC.

This rearrangement joins TRBV7-2 to TRBJ2-7, with TRBD1 matching over 9 bases. The germline V gene has CDR1 SGHTA and CDR2 FQGNSA. Trimming removed 0 bases from V and 7 bases from J; junction bases left unmatched: 1. The length of the CDR3 is 13 residues. The CDR3 reads CASSLAGTGEQYV. CDR3 DNA sequence: TGTGCCAGCAGCTTAGCCGGGACAGGGGAGCAGTACGTC.

The chain carries TRBV7-2 and TRBJ2-3; D perhaps matches TRBD1 (5 bases). CDR3 length: 15 amino acids. The V end lost 5 bases, the J end lost 0 bases, and 12 bases lay between the germline ends. Germline CDR1 and CDR2: SGHTA and FQGNSA. CDR3 nucleotide sequence: TGTGCCAGCAGCCGTCGACAGTCTAGCACAGATACGCAGTATTTT. Amino acid sequence: CASSRRQSSTDTQYF.

The genes are TRBV30 and TRBJ1-4; the match to TRBD1 covers 9 bases. Germline CDR1 GTSNPN, CDR2 SVGIG (reference sequence). V trimming: 0 bases; J trimming: 7 bases; junction bases outside the gene matches: 15. The CDR3 covers 18 residues. The chain's CDR3 is CAWSVPPGTGRFREKLFF. The CDR3 nucleotides read TGTGCCTGGAGTGTACCCCCCGGGACAGGGAGGTTTCGTGAAAAACTGTTTTTT.

CDR3 amino acids: CASFPSADRSSYEQYF. The DNA of the CDR3 is TGCGCCAGCTTCCCTTCCGCGGACAGGAGCTCCTACGAGCAGTACTTC. The chain carries TRBV5-1 and TRBJ2-7; 7 nucleotides match TRBD1. Germline V gene data show CDR1 as SGHRS and CDR2 as YFSETQ. With V trimmed by 7 bases and J by 0 bases, 13 bases remained unmatched. The CDR3 runs 16 residues.

The chain has TRBV27 and TRBJ2-1, with D possibly TRBD1 on 5 matching bases. This CDR3 comprises 16 residues. V shed 2 bases and J shed 3 bases, with 14 bases lying between them. The germline CDR1 and CDR2 sequences are MNHEY and SMNVEV (reference sequence). CDR3 in amino acids: CASSLIGVMGYNEQFF. The CDR3 DNA reads as TGTGCCAGCAGTTTAATAGGGGTAATGGGCTACAATGAGCAGTTCTTC.

V usage is TRBV4-1 and J usage is TRBJ2-1; 11 bases line up with TRBD2. V was clipped by 4 bases and J by 6 bases; unmatched bases: 17. The CDR3 is 19 amino acids. Germline V lookup: CDR1 MGHRA, CDR2 YSYEKL. The CDR3 region has the DNA TGCGCCAGCAGCCCCCCCGGGCTAGCGGGAGGTCCCCCCCTCAATGAGCAGTTCTTC. Encoded protein: CASSPPGLAGGPPLNEQFF.

About this clone itself: A read error may account for a junction end that differs from germline. The V call is TRBV28, the J call TRBJ1-1; TRBD1 is a possible D gene (5 bases). Germline CDR1 reads MDHEN; CDR2 reads SYDVKM. The CDR3 is 13 residues long. The CDR3 region is CASSDGTNSEAFF. The CDR3 DNA is TGTGCCAGCAGCGACGGGACGAACTCTGAAGCTTTCTTT. The variable domain in full, completed from reference TRBV28 and TRBJ1-1, reads DVKVTQSSRYLVKRTGEKVFLECVQDMDHENMFWYRQDPGLGLRLIYFSYDVKMKEKGDIPEGYSVSREKKERFSLILESASTNQTSMYLCASSDGTNSEAFFGQGTRLTVV.

The CDR3 DNA sequence: TGTGCCATCCCACAACCGGGACTAGCGGGGCCAAGTTACAATGAGCAGTTCTTC. Translated, it gives CAIPQPGLAGPSYNEQFF. The gene calls are TRBV7-9 and TRBJ2-1; TRBD2 matches 13 bases. The CDR3 is 18 residues long. V lost 10 bases to trimming and J lost 4 bases; unmatched junction nucleotides: 16. Germline V gene sequence: CDR1 SEHNR, CDR2 FQNEAQ (reference sequence).

V is TRBV14 and J is TRBJ1-5, with D maybe TRBD1 (5 bases). The CDR3 spans 14 residues. Germline V gene data show CDR1 as SGHDN and CDR2 as FVKESK. The V end lost 0 bases, the J end lost 4 bases, and 7 bases lay between the germline ends. CDR3 in amino acids: CASSQEQENQPQHF. The CDR3 nucleotides are TGTGCCAGCAGCCAAGAACAGGAGAATCAGCCCCAGCATTTT.

V gene TRBV18 combines with J gene TRBJ2-5, with TRBD2 matching 9 bases. V trimming: 0 bases; J trimming: 1 base; junction bases outside the gene matches: 3. The length of the CDR3 is 16 residues. From germline, CDR1 is KGHSH and CDR2 LQKENI. CDR3: CASSPPTSGRQETQYF. The CDR3 nucleotides are TGTGCCAGCTCACCACCGACTAGCGGACGCCAAGAGACCCAGTACTTC.

With regard to this clone: Its ends do not fully match the called genes, so a read error is possible. V and J are TRBV7-2 and TRBJ2-7; 7 bases fit TRBD2. The germline V gene encodes CDR1 SGHTA and CDR2 FQGNSA. This CDR3 is 15 amino acids long. As DNA, the CDR3 is TGTGCCAGCAGCTCTTATGGCGGGAGTTCCTCCGAGCAGTACTTC. The encoded protein is CASSSYGGSSSEQYF. The full variable domain, with the rest looked up from reference TRBV7-2 and TRBJ2-7, is GAGVSQSPSNKVTEKGKDVELRCDPISGHTALYWYRQSLGQGLEFLIYFQGNSAPDKSGLPSDRFSAERTGGSVSTLTIQRTQQEDSAVYLCASSSYGGSSSEQYFGPGTRLTVT.

The rearrangement uses TRBV9 and TRBJ2-3; D gene uncertain. V was pared by 1 base and J by 1 base, with 4 bases between. The CDR3 covers 13 residues. Germline CDR1 reads SGDLS; CDR2 reads YYNGEE. The CDR3 protein is CASSVRRTDTQYF. The CDR3 nucleotides read TGTGCCAGCAGCGTAAGGCGCACAGATACGCAGTATTTT.

The rearrangement uses TRBV15 and TRBJ1-1; D is undetermined. The CDR3 runs to 15 residues. Germline CDR1 and CDR2: LNHNV and YYDKDF (reference sequence). V shed 4 bases and J shed 1 base, with 13 bases lying between them. The CDR3 coding sequence is TGTGCCACCAGCACGGCGGGGTGGGGGAACACTGAAGCTTTCTTT. Protein product: CATSTAGWGNTEAFF.